This T cell receptor (beta chain) was captured in a study of OX40 agonist ivuxolimab in advanced cancers. CDR3 length: 15 residues. The germline V gene encodes CDR1 SEHNR and CDR2 FQNEAQ (reference sequence). Trimming took off 3 bases at V and 3 bases at J, with 15 bases between the two ends. Some clones are missing from TCRdb's copy, which holds only in-frame ones; the method was immunoSEQ multiplex PCR. This sample yields about 99,000 clones, of which about 96% are seen a single time; 2% belongs to the top ten. This sample comprised CD4+ or CD8+ T cells sorted from blood, obtained in a trial of the OX40 agonist ivuxolimab. This chain connects TRBV7-9 to TRBJ2-7; tentatively, D is TRBD1 (6 bases). The receptor was isolated from an adult with an advanced solid tumor such as melanoma, head and neck, liver or kidney cancer. CDR3 sequence reads: CASSLSNDRNYEQYF. The CDR3 bases are TGTGCCAGCAGCTTGTCAAACGACAGGAACTACGAGCAGTACTTC.